The clone carrying this T cell receptor (beta chain) was recorded once. The data were taken from a study of technical replicates of blood from several donors. The ends were cut back, 3 bases at V and 8 bases at J, with 16 bases in the middle. CDR3 length: 14 residues. The germline gives CDR1 SEHNR, CDR2 FQNEAQ (reference sequence). Using immunoSEQ multiplex PCR, the repertoire was profiled, and TCRdb retains in-frame clones only, with some absent. The repertoire consists of approximately 49,000 clones, with 90% to 95% occurring once and the leading ten covering approximately 4%. Specimen: PBMCs. The receptor's source is a human donor in good health. Some clones in this sample may be carry-over from other donors' samples. The chain links TRBV7-9 to TRBJ1-2; D not certain. CDR3 nucleotide sequence: TGTGCCAGCAGCTTGATGGGAGAGGGTCGGGGCTACACCTTC. Its protein is CASSLMGEGRGYTF.